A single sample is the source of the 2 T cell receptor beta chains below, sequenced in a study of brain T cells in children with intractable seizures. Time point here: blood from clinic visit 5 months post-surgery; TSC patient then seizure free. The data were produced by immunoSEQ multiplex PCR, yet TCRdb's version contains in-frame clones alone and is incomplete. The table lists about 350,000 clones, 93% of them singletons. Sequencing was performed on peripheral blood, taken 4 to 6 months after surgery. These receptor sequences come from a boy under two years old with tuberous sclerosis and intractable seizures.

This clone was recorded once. The CDR3 here is CASSEGLAQETQYF. In DNA form, the CDR3 reads TGTGCCAGCAGTGAGGGACTAGCCCAAGAGACCCAGTACTTC. The rearrangement uses TRBV25-1 and TRBJ2-5; 9 nucleotides agree with TRBD2. The trim removed 3 bases at V and 1 base at J, leaving 0 bases unmatched. The length of the CDR3 is 14 residues. Germline V lookup: CDR1 MGHDK, CDR2 SYGVNS.

The CDR3 loop reads CATSELRASYNEQFF. CDR3 sequence (DNA): TGTGCCACCAGTGAACTAAGAGCCTCCTACAATGAGCAGTTCTTC. The rearrangement joins TRBV24-1 to TRBJ2-1; no reliable D call. This CDR3 comprises 15 residues. Trimming cost V 4 bases and J 0 bases, with 9 bases left between them. Germline V gene data show CDR1 as KGHDR and CDR2 as SFDVKD.